The entry that follows covers one T cell receptor beta chain sequence. This sample is drawn from a study of cytomegalovirus exposure and HLA in healthy donors. Both 60 Vbeta primers and 13 Jbeta primers went into the PCR. Data came from immunoSEQ multiplex PCR; TCRdb stores just in-frame clones and leaves some out. The sample lists 130,000 to 150,000 clones, over 60% occurring once. The V and J ends lost 5 bases and 5 bases respectively, with 16 bases between them. The CDR3 contains 14 residues. Germline assignment: CDR1 SEHNR and CDR2 FQNEAQ (reference sequence). Specimen: PBMCs. The sequence was obtained from a man in his forties in good health and CMV-seropositive. This sequence joins TRBV7-9 and TRBJ2-7, with TRBD2 as a possible D gene (7 bases). CDR3 loop: CASSPPGGANEQYF. The CDR3 DNA sequence: TGTGCCAGCAGCCCTCCGGGGGGCGCAAACGAGCAGTACTTC.